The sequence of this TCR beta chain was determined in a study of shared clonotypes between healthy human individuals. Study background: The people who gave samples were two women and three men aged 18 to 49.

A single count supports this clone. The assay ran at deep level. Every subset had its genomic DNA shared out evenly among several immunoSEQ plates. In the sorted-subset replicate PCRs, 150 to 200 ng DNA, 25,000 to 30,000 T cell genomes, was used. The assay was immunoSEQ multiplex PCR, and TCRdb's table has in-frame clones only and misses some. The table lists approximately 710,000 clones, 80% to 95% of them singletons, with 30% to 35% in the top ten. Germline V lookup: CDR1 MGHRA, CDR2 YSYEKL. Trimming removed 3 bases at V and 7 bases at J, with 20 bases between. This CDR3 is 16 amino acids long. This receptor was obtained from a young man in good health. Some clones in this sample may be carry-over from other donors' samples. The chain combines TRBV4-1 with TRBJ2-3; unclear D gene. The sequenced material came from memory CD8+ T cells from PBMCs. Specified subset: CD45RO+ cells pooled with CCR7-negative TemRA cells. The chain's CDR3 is CASSHRVDSRFNTQYF. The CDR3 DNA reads TGCGCCAGCAGCCACCGGGTTGATAGCCGGTTCAATACGCAGTATTTT.